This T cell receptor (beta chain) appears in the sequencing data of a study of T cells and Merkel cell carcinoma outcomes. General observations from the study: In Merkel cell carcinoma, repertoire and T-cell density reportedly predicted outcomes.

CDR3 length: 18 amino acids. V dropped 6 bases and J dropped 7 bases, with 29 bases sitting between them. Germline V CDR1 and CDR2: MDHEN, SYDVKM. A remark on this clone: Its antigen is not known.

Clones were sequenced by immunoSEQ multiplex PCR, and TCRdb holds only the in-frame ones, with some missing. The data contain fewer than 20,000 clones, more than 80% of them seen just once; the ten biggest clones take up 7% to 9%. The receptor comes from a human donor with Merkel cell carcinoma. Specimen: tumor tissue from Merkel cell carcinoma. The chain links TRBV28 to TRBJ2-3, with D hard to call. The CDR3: CASSPTGFERPGENTQYF. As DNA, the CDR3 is TGTGCCAGCAGCCCAACCGGCTTCGAGCGTCCCGGCGAAAATACGCAGTATTTT.